Below, one TCR beta chain is given with its context. V lost 3 bases and J 7 bases, leaving 10 bases between the germline ends. Germline lookup yields CDR1 SQVTM and CDR2 ANQGSEA. The CDR3 has 13 amino acids. This entry comes from a study of T cells in Graves' hyperthyroidism and ophthalmopathy. RNA transcripts gave rise to amplified TCR beta CDR3 regions. A set of HTBI primers served as the primers for a first-round RT-PCR of the TCR CDR3. Each CDR3 protein gets one entry after TCRdb re-called the multiplex PCR reads with MiXCR. Among some 580,000 distinct CDR3 sequences listed, about a sixth were seen once.

This TCR came from a woman in her forties with Graves' ophthalmopathy. Sequenced sample: blood. This chain links TRBV29-1 with TRBJ1-6, with D tentatively TRBD1 (6 bases). The CDR3 reads CSVENRVNSPLHF. The CDR3, as DNA: TGCAGCGTTGAGAACAGGGTAAATTCACCCCTCCACTTT.